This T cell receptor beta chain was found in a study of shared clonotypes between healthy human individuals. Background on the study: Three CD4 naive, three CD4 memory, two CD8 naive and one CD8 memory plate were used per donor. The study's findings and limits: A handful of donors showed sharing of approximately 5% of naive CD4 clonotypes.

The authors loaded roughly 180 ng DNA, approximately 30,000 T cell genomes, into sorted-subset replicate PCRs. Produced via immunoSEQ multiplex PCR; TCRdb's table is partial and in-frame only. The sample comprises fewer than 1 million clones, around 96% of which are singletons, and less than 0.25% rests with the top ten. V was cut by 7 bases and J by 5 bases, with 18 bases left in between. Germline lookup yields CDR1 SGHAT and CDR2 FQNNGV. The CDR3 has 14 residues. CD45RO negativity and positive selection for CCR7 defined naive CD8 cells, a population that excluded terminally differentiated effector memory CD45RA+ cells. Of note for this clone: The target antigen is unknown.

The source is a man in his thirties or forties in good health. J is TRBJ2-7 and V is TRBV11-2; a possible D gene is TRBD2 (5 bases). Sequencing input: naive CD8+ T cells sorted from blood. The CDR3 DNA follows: TGTGCCAGCACGACTGCGGGCCCCGGCCACGAGCAGTACTTC. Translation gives CASTTAGPGHEQYF.